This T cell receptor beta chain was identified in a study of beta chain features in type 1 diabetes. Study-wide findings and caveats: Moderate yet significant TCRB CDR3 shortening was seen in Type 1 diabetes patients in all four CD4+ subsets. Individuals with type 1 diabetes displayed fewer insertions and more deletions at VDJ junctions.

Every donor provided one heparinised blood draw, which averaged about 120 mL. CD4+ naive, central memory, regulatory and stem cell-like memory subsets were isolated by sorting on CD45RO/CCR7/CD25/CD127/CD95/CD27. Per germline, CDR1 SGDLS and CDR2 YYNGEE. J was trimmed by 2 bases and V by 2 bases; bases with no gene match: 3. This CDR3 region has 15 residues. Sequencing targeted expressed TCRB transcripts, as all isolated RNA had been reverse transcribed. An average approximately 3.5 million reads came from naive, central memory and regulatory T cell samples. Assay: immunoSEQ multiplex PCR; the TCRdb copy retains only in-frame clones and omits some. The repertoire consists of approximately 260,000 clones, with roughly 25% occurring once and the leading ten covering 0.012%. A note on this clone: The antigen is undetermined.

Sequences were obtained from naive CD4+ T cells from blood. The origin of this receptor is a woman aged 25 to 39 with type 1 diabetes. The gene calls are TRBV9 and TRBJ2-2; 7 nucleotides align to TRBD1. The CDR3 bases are TGTGCCAGCAGCGTGCAGGGGGTTAACACCGGGGAGCTGTTTTTT. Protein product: CASSVQGVNTGELFF.